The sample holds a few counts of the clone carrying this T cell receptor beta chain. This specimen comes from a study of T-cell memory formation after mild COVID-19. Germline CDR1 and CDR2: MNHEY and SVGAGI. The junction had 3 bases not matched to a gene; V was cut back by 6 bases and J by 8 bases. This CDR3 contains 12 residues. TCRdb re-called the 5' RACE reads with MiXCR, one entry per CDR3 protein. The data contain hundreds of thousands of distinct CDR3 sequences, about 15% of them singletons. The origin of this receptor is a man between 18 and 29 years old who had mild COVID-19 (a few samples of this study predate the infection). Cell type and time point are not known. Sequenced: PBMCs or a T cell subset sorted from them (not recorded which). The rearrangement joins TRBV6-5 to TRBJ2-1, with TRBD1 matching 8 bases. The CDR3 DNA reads TGTGCCAGCAGACAGGGGGTGGATGAGCAGTTCTTC. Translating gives CASRQGVDEQFF.